Presented here are 12 T cell receptor beta chains from one specimen sequenced in a study of post-analysis software for immune sequencing data. The TCR beta cDNA libraries carried unique molecular identifiers. MiXCR, applied by TCRdb to the PCR reads, yields one record per CDR3 protein. Of approximately 630,000 distinct CDR3 sequences detected, 59% appear once; the ten largest clones hold 10% to 12%. Whole-study findings and limits: Roughly five TRBV segments were more frequent in patients than controls; TRBV5-6, TRBV5-1 and TRBV20-1 belonged to this group.

What these receptors recognize is not known. The sequencing sample was made of blood. The receptors shown here come from a girl aged 2 to 10 with multiple sclerosis.

The gene calls are TRBV2 and TRBJ2-5; the D gene is possibly TRBD2 (6 bases). The better agreement between TRBJ2-4 and the DNA end casts doubt on the J call. The germline CDR1 and CDR2 sequences are SNHLY and FYNNEI. The CDR3 covers 17 residues. The CDR3 DNA sequence: TGTGCCAGCAGCCTATCGGGCGGGGAGTCGGGCCAAAACATTCAGTACTTC. This gives the protein CASSLSGGESGQNIQYF.

The chain joins TRBV20-1 to TRBJ2-5, with TRBD1 matching 8 bases. The trim removed 3 bases at V and 5 bases at J, leaving 11 bases unmatched. CDR3 length: 15 amino acids. Germline values: CDR1 DFQATT, CDR2 SNEGSKA (reference sequence). The CDR3 nucleotides read TGCAGTGCTAGGCATCGAGACAGGGGAACGGAGACCCAGTACTTC. It codes for CSARHRDRGTETQYF.

The chain uses TRBV12-3 or TRBV12-4 and TRBJ1-1, with D possibly being TRBD1 (5 bases). With 5 bases removed from V and 6 bases from J, the gap between germline ends came to 13 bases. The CDR3 is made up of 13 amino acids. CDR3 loop: CASSKSEGAEAFF. The CDR3 DNA is TGTGCCAGCAGTAAATCGGAAGGGGCTGAAGCTTTCTTT.

The chain links TRBV12-3 or TRBV12-4 to TRBJ1-2; D perhaps matches TRBD1 (5 bases). The CDR3 spans 13 residues. Trimming pared 7 bases from V and 5 bases from J, leaving 14 bases between. The CDR3 loop is CASTQRTLYGYTF. In DNA form, the CDR3 reads TGTGCCAGCACCCAGAGGACACTGTATGGCTACACCTTC.

J is TRBJ2-5 and V is TRBV9; possible D gene TRBD2, 5 bases. The germline V gene has CDR1 SGDLS and CDR2 YYNGEE. V lost 1 base and J 11 bases, leaving 15 bases between the germline ends. The CDR3 spans 13 residues. The CDR3 spells CASSVKDLGEQYF. CDR3 nucleotide sequence: TGTGCCAGCAGCGTAAAAGATCTCGGGGAGCAGTACTTC.

The V and J genes are TRBV29-1 and TRBJ2-1; D gene ambiguous. The CDR3 covers 14 residues. The ends were cut back, 5 bases at V and 3 bases at J, with 14 bases in the middle. Germline V gene lookup returns CDR1 SQVTM and CDR2 ANQGSEA. The DNA of the CDR3 is TGCAGCGTTCTTCCAGCTTCGGGCTACAATGAGCAGTTCTTC. Protein product: CSVLPASGYNEQFF.

The CDR3 protein is CASFRRTSAFSYEQYF. The CDR3 DNA reads as TGTGCCAGCTTCCGCCGGACTAGCGCTTTTTCCTACGAGCAGTACTTC. The chain links TRBV6-5 to TRBJ2-7; 9 bases are a match to TRBD2. CDR1 and CDR2 from the germline V gene are MNHEY and SVGAGI. The CDR3 sequence is 16 residues long. V lost 8 bases, J lost 1 base, and 12 bases stayed unmatched.

This rearrangement joins TRBV19 to TRBJ2-1, with 10 bases lining up with TRBD1. Trimming took 2 bases from V and 5 from J; bases not matched to a gene: 9. This CDR3 spans 17 amino acids. Germline values: CDR1 LNHDA, CDR2 SQIVND (reference sequence). CDR3 loop: CASSINLPGQGHNEQFF. For the CDR3, the DNA is TGTGCCAGTAGTATAAACCTACCGGGACAGGGGCACAATGAGCAGTTCTTC.

This clonotype was counted only a few times. The genes are TRBV20-1 and TRBJ2-7, with D unresolved. The V and J ends lost 3 bases and 4 bases respectively, with 7 bases between them. The CDR3 extends over 11 amino acids. Germline V gene lookup returns CDR1 DFQATT and CDR2 SNEGSKA (reference sequence). The CDR3 DNA is TGCAGTGCTAGTAGGGAATACGAGCAGTACTTC. This gives the protein CSASREYEQYF.

This chain links TRBV20-1 with TRBJ2-1, with 12 bases matching TRBD2. V shed 3 bases, J shed 4 bases, and the junction held 10 bases outside the gene matches. CDR1 and CDR2 from the germline V gene are DFQATT and SNEGSKA (reference sequence). CDR3 length: 17 amino acids. As DNA, the CDR3 is TGCAGTGCTAGTTCTAGAACCGGGACTAGCGGGTACAATGAGCAGTTCTTC. Its protein is CSASSRTGTSGYNEQFF.

V is TRBV7-2 and J is TRBJ2-4; possible D gene TRBD2, 5 bases. This CDR3 spans 18 amino acids. The ends were cut back, 1 base at V and 3 bases at J, with 19 bases in the middle. Germline V CDR1 and CDR2: SGHTA, FQGNSA. The CDR3 DNA follows: TGTGCCAGCAGCTTAGTGGGCGGGTCCATCCTCGGCAAAAACATTCAGTACTTC. Protein: CASSLVGGSILGKNIQYF.

The genes are TRBV7-2 and TRBJ1-2; perhaps TRBD1 as D (6 bases). The CDR3 has 13 amino acids. Germline values: CDR1 SGHTA, CDR2 FQGNSA. V shed 3 bases and J shed 8 bases, with 13 bases lying between them. The CDR3 bases are TGTGCCAGCAGCTTCTTATCAGGGGTCGGCTACACCTTC. Translation: CASSFLSGVGYTF.